Here is one T cell receptor (beta chain) with its context. In its sample, this clonotype was seen once. Its antigen has not been determined. Base qualities are not provided; no much larger clone lies one nucleotide away. A lone read offers only weak evidence. The sample comes from a study of response to subunit inactivated influenza vaccine (dated by TCRdb to the late 2010s). About the full investigation: Deep quantitative T cell receptor repertoire profiling was used in the study to track responses to a trivalent subunit inactivated influenza vaccine. Overall study results and their limits: The authors suggested that each seasonal influenza vaccination may recruit only a limited number of new T cells.

CDR1 and CDR2 are drawn from the germline V gene (reference sequence): SEHNR, FQNEAQ. Counted from cysteine to phenylalanine, this CDR3 has 15 amino acids. Solely the CDR3 DNA is kept, with 45 bases framed from the first base. The junction shows trimming of 5 bases on V and 5 bases on J, and the gene matches do not reach 9 bases of it. Library preparation was by RT-PCR. The instrument was an Illumina HiSeq 2500. Using fastp trimming at Q25 and MiXCR clonotype assembly, TCRdb reanalyzed the public sequencing data and kept in-frame beta chains. Rows with one shared CDR3 protein collapse into an entry with the most common genes and DNA. The sample table contains 700,000 to 900,000 distinct CDR3 sequences; only one count was recorded for approximately 22% of them. Roughly a tenth of the sample comes from the top ten.

Sequenced here: PBMCs from blood, sampled 4 to 6 days after vaccination. The V and J segments used are TRBV7-9 and TRBJ2-5; TRBD1 aligns with 9 central bases. The origin of this receptor is a man aged 45-60 years who received an inactivated influenza vaccine. Donor details come from another sample of the same person, matched by shared clones. For the CDR3, the sequence is CASSHEGTGRETQYF. The DNA reads TGTGCCAGCAGCCACGAAGGGACAGGGCGGGAGACCCAGTACTTC.